These 18 T cell receptor beta chains were all obtained from the same sample, sequenced in a study of CD8 T cells in Susac syndrome. The authors reverse transcribed about 0.5 to 1 ug RNA with random hexamers. In TCRdb, the immunoSEQ multiplex PCR reads were re-called with MiXCR into one record per CDR3 protein. The table includes about 430,000 distinct CDR3 sequences, approximately 89% detected once. Sequencing was done on a sample of CD8+ T cells from PBMCs. The receptors were gathered from a human donor with multiple sclerosis.

The chain has TRBV30 and TRBJ1-5; D is ambiguous. The CDR3 consists of 14 residues. V was shortened by 4 bases and J by 0 bases, with 10 bases between the two germline ends. The germline V gene encodes CDR1 GTSNPN and CDR2 SVGIG (reference sequence). CDR3 bases: TGTGCCTGGACGCCGGGGATTAGCAATCAGCCCCAGCATTTT. This codes for CAWTPGISNQPQHF.

Remarks on this clonotype: One end of the junction fails to match germline, which may point to a read error. The gene calls are TRBV29-1 and TRBJ2-1; a weak D match, TRBD1 (6 bases). CDR1 and CDR2 (germline): SQVTM, ANQGSEA. The CDR3 consists of 14 residues. CDR3 amino acids: CSVEGHRVDNEQFF. As DNA, the CDR3 is TGCAGCGTCGAGGGACACCGAGTGGACAATGAGCAGTTTTTC.

The genes are TRBV4-1 and TRBJ1-1; 9 positions agree with TRBD1. Germline lookup yields CDR1 MGHRA and CDR2 YSYEKL. This CDR3 is 14 amino acids long. J was trimmed by 7 bases and V by 2 bases; bases with no gene match: 5. The CDR3 spells CASSQSTGGDEAFF. The CDR3 region has the DNA TGCGCCAGCAGCCAATCAACAGGGGGCGATGAAGCTTTCTTT.

As DNA, the CDR3 is TGCGCCAGCAGCCAATGGAAACAGGGGACTAGCACAGATACGCAGTATTTT. Translating gives CASSQWKQGTSTDTQYF. V and J are TRBV4-1 and TRBJ2-3, with D maybe TRBD1 (7 bases). This CDR3 contains 17 residues. V dropped 2 bases and J dropped 0 bases, with 15 bases sitting between them. Germline CDR1 and CDR2: MGHRA and YSYEKL.

The chain recombines TRBV7-2 with TRBJ2-1, with 9 nucleotides matching TRBD2. Trimming removed 2 bases from V and 8 bases from J; junction bases left unmatched: 13. This CDR3 is built from 17 residues. Germline CDR1 is SGHTA and CDR2 is FQGNSA. The DNA of the CDR3 is TGTGCCAGCAGCTTAAGGGCTAGCGGGGACGGTGTATATGAGCAGTTCTTC. Protein: CASSLRASGDGVYEQFF. The complete variable domain, with remaining parts taken from reference TRBV7-2 and TRBJ2-1, reads GAGVSQSPSNKVTEKGKDVELRCDPISGHTALYWYRQSLGQGLEFLIYFQGNSAPDKSGLPSDRFSAERTGGSVSTLTIQRTQQEDSAVYLCASSLRASGDGVYEQFFGPGTRLTVL.

This clonotype was recorded only once. The chain has TRBV12-3 or TRBV12-4 and TRBJ2-3, with 7 bases matching TRBD2. The CDR3 is 15 amino acids. V lost 6 bases and J lost 2; bases outside the gene matches: 8. CDR3 amino acids: CASRGGVKITDTQYF. CDR3 nucleotide sequence: TGTGCCAGCAGGGGGGGGGTAAAAATCACAGATACGCAGTATTTT.

The CDR3 region has the DNA TGTGCCAGCCCGGGGGACCCCTCGAGTCAGCCCCAGCATTTT. It is translated as CASPGDPSSQPQHF. The chain carries TRBV11-3 and TRBJ1-5, with D perhaps matching TRBD1 (5 bases). The germline CDR1 and CDR2 sequences are SGHNT and YENEEA. V lost 8 bases to trimming and J lost 6 bases, with 17 bases between them. The CDR3 is 14 amino acids. Full variable domain (outside the CDR3, taken from reference TRBV11-3 and TRBJ1-5): EAGVVQSPRYKIIEKKQPVAFWCNPISGHNTLYWYLQNLGQGPELLIRYENEEAVDDSQLPKDRFSAERLKGVDSTLKIQPAELGDSAVYLCASPGDPSSQPQHFGDGTRLSIL.

The chain carries TRBV4-1 and TRBJ2-2; no definite D call. Trimming stripped 0 bases from V and 6 bases from J, with 5 bases between. The CDR3 runs 13 residues. The V gene's germline CDR1 is MGHRA and CDR2 YSYEKL. CDR3 in DNA: TGCGCCAGCAGCCAAGAGTGGGCCGGGGAGCTGTTTTTT. Protein: CASSQEWAGELFF.

About this clonotype itself: One junction end does not reproduce the germline sequence, and a read error may be involved. The V gene is TRBV2, the J gene TRBJ1-1, with no clear D. The germline V gene has CDR1 SNHLY and CDR2 FYNNEI. This CDR3 contains 13 residues. The CDR3 DNA reads as TGTGCCAGCAGGGAAGATCCGAACACTGAAGCTTTCTTT. Translated: CASREDPNTEAFF.

V gene TRBV29-1 combines with J gene TRBJ2-3; 7 bases map to TRBD1. V lost 2 bases to trimming and J lost 4 bases; unmatched junction nucleotides: 12. Germline assignment: CDR1 SQVTM and CDR2 ANQGSEA. This CDR3 has 16 amino acids. The CDR3 region has the DNA TGCAGCGTTGAACCCCTAGACAGGGCGGTATCAGATACGCAGTATTTT. The encoded protein is CSVEPLDRAVSDTQYF.

This clonotype has a handful of counts. V is TRBV13 and J is TRBJ2-1; D assignment may be TRBD1 or TRBD2 (6 bases each). Trimming removed 4 bases at V and 2 bases at J, with 12 bases between. The CDR3 length is 15 residues. CDR1 and CDR2 from the germline V gene are PRHDT and FYEKMQ (reference sequence). In DNA form, the CDR3 reads TGTGCCAGCAGCTCGTTCGGGGGCACCTACAATGAGCAGTTCTTC. Translating gives CASSSFGGTYNEQFF.

This clonotype occurred once. The V and J genes are TRBV2 and TRBJ2-5; D possibly corresponds to TRBD2 (5 bases). This CDR3 has 12 amino acids. V dropped 8 bases and J dropped 5 bases, with 12 bases sitting between them. Germline CDR1 SNHLY, CDR2 FYNNEI. The CDR3 reads CASLTRGETQYF. The CDR3 DNA reads TGTGCCAGCTTAACTAGAGGGGAGACCCAGTACTTC.

This chain uses TRBV7-2 with TRBJ2-7, with unresolved D. Germline loops: CDR1 SGHTA, CDR2 FQGNSA. The CDR3 runs to 11 residues. V shed 2 bases and J shed 5 bases, with 4 bases lying between them. In DNA, the CDR3 is TGTGCCAGCAGCTTAAATCACGAGCAGTACTTC. Translation: CASSLNHEQYF.

The CDR3 DNA follows: TGTGCCAGTTCATTTTACCGGGTCTCGAGCTCCTACGAGCAGTACTTC. This translates into CASSFYRVSSSYEQYF. The chain links TRBV19 to TRBJ2-7; D gene uncertain. Trimming took off 8 bases at V and 0 bases at J, with 20 bases between the two ends. CDR3 length equals 16 residues. Germline CDR1 is LNHDA and CDR2 is SQIVND (reference sequence). Full variable domain (rest looked up from reference TRBV19 and TRBJ2-7): DGGITQSPKYLFRKEGQNVTLSCEQNLNHDAMYWYRQDPGQGLRLIYYSQIVNDFQKGDIAEGYSVSREKKESFPLTVTSAQKNPTAFYLCASSFYRVSSSYEQYFGPGTRLTVT.

The chain couples TRBV2 to TRBJ2-1, with 8 bases matching TRBD1. V lost 3 bases to trimming and J lost 2 bases; unmatched junction nucleotides: 3. The CDR3 is 15 amino acids. Germline CDR1 and CDR2: SNHLY and FYNNEI. The CDR3, as DNA: TGTGCCAGCAGTGATTGGGACAGGCCCTACAATGAGCAGTTCTTC. Residues: CASSDWDRPYNEQFF.

The V gene is TRBV28, the J gene TRBJ2-7; D remains ambiguous. V was shortened by 2 bases and J by 2 bases, with 10 bases between the two germline ends. Germline CDR1 MDHEN, CDR2 SYDVKM. This CDR3 region has 14 residues. The CDR3 region is CASSLVSNPYEQYF. CDR3 nucleotides: TGTGCCAGCAGTTTAGTATCTAATCCCTACGAGCAGTACTTC.

This clonotype was seen once. V is TRBV13 and J is TRBJ2-3, with TRBD2 matching 15 bases. Germline V gene lookup returns CDR1 PRHDT and CDR2 FYEKMQ (reference sequence). The CDR3 length is 19 residues. V lost 6 bases, J lost 3 bases, and 13 bases stayed unmatched. CDR3 in DNA: TGTGCCAGCAGTCCGGGACTAGCGGGAGGAGAATTTGGGACAGATACGCAGTATTTT. Encoded protein: CASSPGLAGGEFGTDTQYF. Supplemented by reference TRBV13 and TRBJ2-3, the full variable domain reads AAGVIQSPRHLIKEKRETATLKCYPIPRHDTVYWYQQGPGQDPQFLISFYEKMQSDKGSIPDRFSAQQFSDYHSELNMSSLELGDSALYFCASSPGLAGGEFGTDTQYFGPGTRLTVL.

The chain employs TRBV7-9 and TRBJ1-1; D remains unclear. CDR1 and CDR2 (germline): SEHNR, FQNEAQ (reference sequence). The CDR3 consists of 15 residues. V dropped 2 bases and J dropped 1 base, with 11 bases sitting between them. CDR3 DNA: TGTGCCAGCAGCTTATTTCGGGGAACGAACACTGAAGCTTTCTTT. It is translated as CASSLFRGTNTEAFF.